This TCR beta chain is drawn from a study of T cell changes during pregnancy in multiple sclerosis. This clone was seen more than once but under ten times. V was shortened by 6 bases and J by 5 bases, with 11 bases between the two germline ends. Germline CDR1 is MNHEY and CDR2 is SMNVEV (reference sequence). This CDR3 has 13 residues. Some clones are missing from TCRdb's copy, which holds only in-frame ones; the method was immunoSEQ multiplex PCR. The table shows roughly 99,000 clones, with 85% to 95% occurring only once. V gene TRBV27 combines with J gene TRBJ1-5; D is possibly TRBD1 (5 bases). Specimen: peripheral blood, collected in the third trimester of pregnancy. This sequence was found in a female donor in good health, enrolled as a control in a pregnancy study. CDR3 DNA sequence: TGTGCCAGCAGCCCGACAGTGGATCAGCCCCAGCATTTT. Encoded protein: CASSPTVDQPQHF.